This TCR beta chain was identified during a study of OX40 agonist ivuxolimab in advanced cancers. The germline V and J ends were trimmed by 5 bases and 4 bases, with 15 bases remaining between them. Looked up from germline, CDR1 is SEHNR and CDR2 is FQNEAQ (reference sequence). This CDR3 is 16 amino acids long. This clone was recorded only once. This table comes from immunoSEQ multiplex PCR, and its TCRdb copy is limited to in-frame clones, with some not included. Of around 120,000 clones detected, 80% to 90% appear once; the ten largest clones hold around 0.55%. This TCR came from an adult with an advanced solid tumor such as melanoma, head and neck, liver or kidney cancer. V usage is TRBV7-9 and J usage is TRBJ1-6; D may be TRBD1 (5 bases). The sequencing used CD4+ or CD8+ T cells sorted from blood, collected in a trial of the OX40 agonist ivuxolimab. For the CDR3, the DNA is TGTGCCAGCAGCCCCGGAAGTAGGGGATATAATTCACCCCTCCACTTT. It encodes CASSPGSRGYNSPLHF.